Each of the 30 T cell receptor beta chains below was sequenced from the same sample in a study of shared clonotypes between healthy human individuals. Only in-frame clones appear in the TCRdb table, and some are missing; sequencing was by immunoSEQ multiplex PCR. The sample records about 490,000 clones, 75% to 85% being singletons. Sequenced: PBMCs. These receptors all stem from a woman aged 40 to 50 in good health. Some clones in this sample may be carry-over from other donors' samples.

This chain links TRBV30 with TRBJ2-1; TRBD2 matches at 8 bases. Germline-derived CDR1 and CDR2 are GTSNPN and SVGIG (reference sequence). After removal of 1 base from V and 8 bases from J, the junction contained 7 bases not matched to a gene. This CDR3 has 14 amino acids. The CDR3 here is CAWSAGGNVDEQFF. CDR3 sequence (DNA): TGTGCCTGGAGTGCGGGAGGGAATGTCGATGAGCAGTTCTTC.

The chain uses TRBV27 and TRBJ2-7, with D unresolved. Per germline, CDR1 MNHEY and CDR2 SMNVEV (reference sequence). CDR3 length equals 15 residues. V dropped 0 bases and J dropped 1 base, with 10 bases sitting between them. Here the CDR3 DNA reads TGTGCCAGCAGTTTATCCCGTCGGAATTCCTACGAGCAGTACTTC. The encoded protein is CASSLSRRNSYEQYF.

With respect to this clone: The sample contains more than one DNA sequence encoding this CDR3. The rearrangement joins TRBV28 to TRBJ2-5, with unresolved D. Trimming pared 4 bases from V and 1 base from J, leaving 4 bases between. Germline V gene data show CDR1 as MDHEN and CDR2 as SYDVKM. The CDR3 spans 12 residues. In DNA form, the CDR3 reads TGTGCCAGCAGTTCGGTCCAAGAGACCCAGTACTTC. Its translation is CASSSVQETQYF.

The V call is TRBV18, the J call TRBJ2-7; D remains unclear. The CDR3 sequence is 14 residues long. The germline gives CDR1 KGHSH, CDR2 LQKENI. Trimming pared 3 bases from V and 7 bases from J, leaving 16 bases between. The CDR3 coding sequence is TGTGCCAGCTCACCGAACGGGCGCTCCCCGGAGCAGTACTTC. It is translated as CASSPNGRSPEQYF.

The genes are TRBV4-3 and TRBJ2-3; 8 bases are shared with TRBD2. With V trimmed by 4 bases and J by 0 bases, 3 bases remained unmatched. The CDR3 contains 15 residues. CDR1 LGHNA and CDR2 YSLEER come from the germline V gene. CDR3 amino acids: CASSLLAVSTDTQYF. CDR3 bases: TGCGCCAGCAGCCTACTAGCGGTCAGCACAGATACGCAGTATTTT.

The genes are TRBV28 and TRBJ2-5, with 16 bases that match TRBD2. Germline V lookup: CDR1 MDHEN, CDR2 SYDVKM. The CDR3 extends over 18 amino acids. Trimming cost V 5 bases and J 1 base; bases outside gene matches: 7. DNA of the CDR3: TGTGCCAGCAGTAGCCCCGGGACTAGCGGGAGGGCCCAAGAGACCCAGTACTTC. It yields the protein CASSSPGTSGRAQETQYF.

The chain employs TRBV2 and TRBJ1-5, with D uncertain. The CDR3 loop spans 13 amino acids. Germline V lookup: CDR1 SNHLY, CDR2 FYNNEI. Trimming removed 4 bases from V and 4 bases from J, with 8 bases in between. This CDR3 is CASSGEVNQPQHF. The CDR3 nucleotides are TGTGCCAGCAGTGGTGAGGTGAATCAGCCCCAGCATTTT.

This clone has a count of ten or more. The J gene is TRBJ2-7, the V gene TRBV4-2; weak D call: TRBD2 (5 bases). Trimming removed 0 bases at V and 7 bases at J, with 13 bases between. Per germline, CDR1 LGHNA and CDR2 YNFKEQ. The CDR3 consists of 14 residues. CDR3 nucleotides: TGTGCCAGCAGCCAAGAGAGGGTCGGTTCTGAGCAGTACTTC. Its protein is CASSQERVGSEQYF.

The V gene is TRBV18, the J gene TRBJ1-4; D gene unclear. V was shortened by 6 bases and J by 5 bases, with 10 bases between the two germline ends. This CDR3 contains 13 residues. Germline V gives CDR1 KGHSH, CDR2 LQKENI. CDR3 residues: CASSVAPNEKLFF. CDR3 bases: TGTGCCAGCTCGGTCGCCCCGAATGAAAAACTGTTTTTT. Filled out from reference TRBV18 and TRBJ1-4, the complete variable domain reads NAGVMQNPRHLVRRRGQEARLRCSPMKGHSHVYWYRQLPEEGLKFMVYLQKENIIDESGMPKERFSAEFPKEGPSILRIQQVVRGDSAAYFCASSVAPNEKLFFGSGTQLSVL.

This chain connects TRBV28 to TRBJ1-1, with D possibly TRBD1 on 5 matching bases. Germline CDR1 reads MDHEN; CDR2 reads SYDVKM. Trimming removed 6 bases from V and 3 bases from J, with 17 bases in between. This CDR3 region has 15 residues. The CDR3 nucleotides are TGTGCCAGCAGCCCCCCCCAGGGATCCGACACTGAAGCTTTCTTT. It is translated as CASSPPQGSDTEAFF. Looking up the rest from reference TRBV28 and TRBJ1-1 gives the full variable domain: DVKVTQSSRYLVKRTGEKVFLECVQDMDHENMFWYRQDPGLGLRLIYFSYDVKMKEKGDIPEGYSVSREKKERFSLILESASTNQTSMYLCASSPPQGSDTEAFFGQGTRLTVV.

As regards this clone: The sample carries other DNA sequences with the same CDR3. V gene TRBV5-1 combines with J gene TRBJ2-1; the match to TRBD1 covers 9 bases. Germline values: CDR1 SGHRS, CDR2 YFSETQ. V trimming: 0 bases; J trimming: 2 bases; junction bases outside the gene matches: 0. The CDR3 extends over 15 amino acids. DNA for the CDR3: TGCGCCAGCAGCTTGGGACAGGGGGCCTACAATGAGCAGTTCTTC. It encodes CASSLGQGAYNEQFF.

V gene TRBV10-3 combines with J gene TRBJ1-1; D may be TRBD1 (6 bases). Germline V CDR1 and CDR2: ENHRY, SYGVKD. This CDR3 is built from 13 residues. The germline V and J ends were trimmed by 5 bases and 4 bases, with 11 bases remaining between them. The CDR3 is CAISSDRSTEAFF. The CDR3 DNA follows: TGTGCCATCAGTTCGGACAGAAGCACTGAAGCTTTCTTT.

The CDR3 protein is CASSSGQGDTDTQYF. The CDR3 nucleotides are TGTGCCAGTAGTAGCGGACAGGGAGACACAGATACGCAGTATTTT. This rearrangement joins TRBV19 to TRBJ2-3, with 8 bases matching TRBD1. The CDR3 spans 15 residues. Germline assignment: CDR1 LNHDA and CDR2 SQIVND (reference sequence). Trimming took 4 bases from V and 2 from J; bases not matched to a gene: 5.

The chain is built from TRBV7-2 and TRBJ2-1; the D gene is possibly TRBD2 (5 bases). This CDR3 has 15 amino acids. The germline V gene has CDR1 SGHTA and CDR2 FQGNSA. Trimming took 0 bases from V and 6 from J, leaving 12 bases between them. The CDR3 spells CASSLAAGPPNEQFF. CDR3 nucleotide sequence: TGTGCCAGCAGCTTAGCGGCGGGCCCTCCCAATGAGCAGTTCTTC.

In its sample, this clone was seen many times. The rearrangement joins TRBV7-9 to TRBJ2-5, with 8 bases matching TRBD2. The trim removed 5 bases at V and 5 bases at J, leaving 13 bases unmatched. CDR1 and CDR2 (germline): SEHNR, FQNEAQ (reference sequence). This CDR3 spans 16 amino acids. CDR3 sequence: CASSTPGGGRRETQYF. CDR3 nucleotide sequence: TGTGCCAGCAGCACGCCCGGGGGGGGGCGCCGGGAGACCCAGTACTTC.

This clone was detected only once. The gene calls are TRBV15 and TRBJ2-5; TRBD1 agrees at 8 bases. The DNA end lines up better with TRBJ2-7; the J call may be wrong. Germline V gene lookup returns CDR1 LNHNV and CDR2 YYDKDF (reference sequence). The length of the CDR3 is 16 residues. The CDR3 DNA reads TGTGCCACCAGCAGAGAGGGGGGACAGGTCTCCTACGAGCAGTACTTC. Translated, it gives CATSREGGQVSYEQYF.

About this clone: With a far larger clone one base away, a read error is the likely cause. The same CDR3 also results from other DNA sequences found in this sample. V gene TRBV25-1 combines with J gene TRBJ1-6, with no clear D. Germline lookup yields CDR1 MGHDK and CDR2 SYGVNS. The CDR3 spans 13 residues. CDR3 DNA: TGTGCCAGTAGTGAATCTGAGAATTCACCCCTCCACTTT. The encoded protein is CASSESENSPLHF.

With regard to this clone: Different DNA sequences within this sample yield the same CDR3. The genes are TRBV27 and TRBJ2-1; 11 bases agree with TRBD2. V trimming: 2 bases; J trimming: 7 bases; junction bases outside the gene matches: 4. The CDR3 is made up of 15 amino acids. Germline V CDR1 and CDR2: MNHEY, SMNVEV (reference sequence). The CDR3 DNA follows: TGTGCCAGCAGTTTAGGAACTAGCGGGAGAAATGAGCAGTTCTTC. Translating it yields CASSLGTSGRNEQFF.

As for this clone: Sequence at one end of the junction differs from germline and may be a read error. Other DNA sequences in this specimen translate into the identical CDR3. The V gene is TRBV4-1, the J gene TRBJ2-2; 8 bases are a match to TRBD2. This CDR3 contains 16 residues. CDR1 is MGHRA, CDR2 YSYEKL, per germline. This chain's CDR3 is CASSRDGGGYTGELFF. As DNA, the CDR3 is TGCGCCAGCAGCCGAGACGGGGGGGGCTACACCGGGGAGCTGTTTTTC.

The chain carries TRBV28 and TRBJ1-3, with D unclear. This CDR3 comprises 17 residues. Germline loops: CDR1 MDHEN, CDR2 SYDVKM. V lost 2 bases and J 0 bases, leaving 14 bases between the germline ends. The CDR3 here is CASSLDRVIYSGNTIYF. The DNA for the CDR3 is TGTGCCAGCAGTTTAGATCGGGTCATCTACTCTGGAAACACCATATATTTT.

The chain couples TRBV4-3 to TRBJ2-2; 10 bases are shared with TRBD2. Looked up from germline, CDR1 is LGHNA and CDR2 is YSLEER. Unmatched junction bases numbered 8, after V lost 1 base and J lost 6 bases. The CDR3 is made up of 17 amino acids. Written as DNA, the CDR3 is TGCGCCAGCAGCCAAGCGGGACTAGCGATAGTCGCCGGGGAGCTGTTTTTT. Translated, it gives CASSQAGLAIVAGELFF.

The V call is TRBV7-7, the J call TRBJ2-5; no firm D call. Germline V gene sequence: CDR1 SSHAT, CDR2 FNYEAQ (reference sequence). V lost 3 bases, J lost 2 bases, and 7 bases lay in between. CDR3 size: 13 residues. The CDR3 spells CASSFGQQETQYF. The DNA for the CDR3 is TGTGCCAGCAGCTTCGGGCAGCAAGAGACCCAGTACTTC.

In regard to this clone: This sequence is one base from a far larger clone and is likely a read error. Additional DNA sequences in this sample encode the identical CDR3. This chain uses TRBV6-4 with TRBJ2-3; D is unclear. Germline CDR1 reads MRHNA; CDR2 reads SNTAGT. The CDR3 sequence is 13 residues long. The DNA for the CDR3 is TGTGCCAGCAGTGACAGGGCCACAGACACGCAGTATTTT. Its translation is CASSDRATDTQYF.

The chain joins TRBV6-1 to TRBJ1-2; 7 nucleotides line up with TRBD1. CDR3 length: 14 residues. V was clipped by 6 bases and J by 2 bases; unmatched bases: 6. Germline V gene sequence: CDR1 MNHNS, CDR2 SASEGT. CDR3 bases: TGTGCCAGCAGGCCACTGGGACAGAACTATGGCTACACCTTC. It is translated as CASRPLGQNYGYTF.

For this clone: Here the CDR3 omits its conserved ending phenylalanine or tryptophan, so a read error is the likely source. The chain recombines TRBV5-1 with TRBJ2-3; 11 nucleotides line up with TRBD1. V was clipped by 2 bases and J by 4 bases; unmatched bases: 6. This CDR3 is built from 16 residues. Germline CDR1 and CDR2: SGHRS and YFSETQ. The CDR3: CASSFSGTGGADTQYS. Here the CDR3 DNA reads TGCGCCAGCAGCTTCTCCGGGACAGGGGGTGCAGATACGCAGTATTCT.

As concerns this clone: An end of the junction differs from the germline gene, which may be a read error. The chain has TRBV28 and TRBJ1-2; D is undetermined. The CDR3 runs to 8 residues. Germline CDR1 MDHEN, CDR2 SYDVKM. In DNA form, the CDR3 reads TGTGCCACCCCGGACGGAGACTTC. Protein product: CATPDGDF.

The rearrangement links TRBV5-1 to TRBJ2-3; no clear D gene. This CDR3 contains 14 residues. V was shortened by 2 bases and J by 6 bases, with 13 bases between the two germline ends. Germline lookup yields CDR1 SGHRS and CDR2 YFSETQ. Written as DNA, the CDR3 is TGCGCCAGCAGCTTTGGGCAGCTAGAGGATACGCAGTATTTT. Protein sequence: CASSFGQLEDTQYF.

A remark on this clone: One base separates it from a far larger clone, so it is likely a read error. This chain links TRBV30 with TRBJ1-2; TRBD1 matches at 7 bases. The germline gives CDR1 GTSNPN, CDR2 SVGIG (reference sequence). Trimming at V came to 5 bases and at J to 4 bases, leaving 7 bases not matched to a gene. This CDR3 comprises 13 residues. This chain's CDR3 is CAWGRQGPYGYTF. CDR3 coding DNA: TGTGCCTGGGGCAGACAGGGCCCCTATGGCTACACCTTC. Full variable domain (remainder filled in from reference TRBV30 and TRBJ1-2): SQTIHQWPATLVQPVGSPLSLECTVEGTSNPNLYWYRQAAGRGLQLLFYSVGIGQISSEVPQNLSASRPQDRQFILSSKKLLLSDSGFYLCAWGRQGPYGYTFGSGTRLTVV.

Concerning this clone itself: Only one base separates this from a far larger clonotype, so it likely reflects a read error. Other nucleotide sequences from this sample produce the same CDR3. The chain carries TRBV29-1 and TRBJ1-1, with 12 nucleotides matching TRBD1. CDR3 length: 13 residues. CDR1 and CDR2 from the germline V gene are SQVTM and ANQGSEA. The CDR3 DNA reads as TGCAGCGTGGGGACAGGGGGCAACACTGAAGCCTTCTTT. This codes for CSVGTGGNTEAFF.

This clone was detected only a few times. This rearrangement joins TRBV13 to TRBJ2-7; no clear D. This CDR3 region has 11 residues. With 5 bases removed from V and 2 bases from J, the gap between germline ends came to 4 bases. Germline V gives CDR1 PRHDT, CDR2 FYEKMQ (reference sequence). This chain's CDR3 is CASSGPYEQYF. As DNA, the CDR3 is TGTGCCAGCAGCGGACCCTACGAGCAGTACTTC.